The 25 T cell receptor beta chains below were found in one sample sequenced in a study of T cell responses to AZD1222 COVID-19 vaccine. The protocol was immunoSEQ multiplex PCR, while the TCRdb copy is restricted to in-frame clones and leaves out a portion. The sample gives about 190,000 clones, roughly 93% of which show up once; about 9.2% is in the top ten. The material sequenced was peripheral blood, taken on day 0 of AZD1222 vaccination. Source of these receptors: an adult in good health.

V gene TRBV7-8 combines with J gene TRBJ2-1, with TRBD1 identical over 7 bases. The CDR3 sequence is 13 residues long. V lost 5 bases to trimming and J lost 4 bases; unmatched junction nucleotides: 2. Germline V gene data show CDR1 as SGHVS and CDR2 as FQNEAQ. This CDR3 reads CASSTDRYNEQFF. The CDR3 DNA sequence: TGTGCCAGCAGCACGGACAGGTACAATGAGCAGTTCTTC.

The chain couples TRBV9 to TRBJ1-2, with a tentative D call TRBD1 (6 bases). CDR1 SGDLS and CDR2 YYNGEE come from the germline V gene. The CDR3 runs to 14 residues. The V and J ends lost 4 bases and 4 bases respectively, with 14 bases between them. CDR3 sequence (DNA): TGTGCCAGCAGCAAGGGGGGAAACAGCTATGGCTACACCTTC. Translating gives CASSKGGNSYGYTF.

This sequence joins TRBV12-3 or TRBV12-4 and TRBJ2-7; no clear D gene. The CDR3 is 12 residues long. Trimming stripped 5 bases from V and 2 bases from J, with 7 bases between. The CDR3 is CASSLTAYEQYF. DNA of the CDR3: TGTGCCAGCAGTCTAACCGCCTACGAGCAGTACTTC.

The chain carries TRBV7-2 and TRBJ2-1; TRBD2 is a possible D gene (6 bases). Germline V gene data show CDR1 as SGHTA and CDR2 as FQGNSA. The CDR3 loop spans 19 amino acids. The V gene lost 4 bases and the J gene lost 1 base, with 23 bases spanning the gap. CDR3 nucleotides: TGTGCCAGCAGCTACTCCGCTAGCGCCCGGCCGGCTTCCTACAATGAGCAGTTCTTC. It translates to CASSYSASARPASYNEQFF.

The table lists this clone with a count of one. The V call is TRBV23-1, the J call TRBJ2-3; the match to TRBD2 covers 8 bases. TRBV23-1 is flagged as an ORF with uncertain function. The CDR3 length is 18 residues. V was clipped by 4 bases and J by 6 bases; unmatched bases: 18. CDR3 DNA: TGCGCCAGCAGTCCCGAGTTTGTGGGGACTAGATTTATGGATACGCAGTATTTT. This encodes CASSPEFVGTRFMDTQYF.

The CDR3, as DNA: TGTGCCAGCAGTTTAGGAGGGGAGCAGTTCTTC. It codes for CASSLGGEQFF. V and J are TRBV12-3 or TRBV12-4 and TRBJ2-1, with TRBD2 as a possible D gene (5 bases). The CDR3 runs to 11 residues. Trimming stripped 1 base from V and 10 bases from J, with 5 bases between.

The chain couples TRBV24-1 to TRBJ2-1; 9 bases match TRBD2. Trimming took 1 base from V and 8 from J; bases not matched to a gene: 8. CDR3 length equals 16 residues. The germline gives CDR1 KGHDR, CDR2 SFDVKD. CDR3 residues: CATSDFGLAGKDEQFF. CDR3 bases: TGTGCCACCAGTGATTTCGGGCTAGCGGGAAAAGATGAGCAGTTCTTC.

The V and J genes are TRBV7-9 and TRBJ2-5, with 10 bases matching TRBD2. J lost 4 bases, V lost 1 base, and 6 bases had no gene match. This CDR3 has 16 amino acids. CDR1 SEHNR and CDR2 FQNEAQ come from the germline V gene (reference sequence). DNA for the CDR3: TGTGCCAGCAGCTTAGGAGCGGGAGGGCCCAGAGAGACCCAGTACTTC. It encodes CASSLGAGGPRETQYF.

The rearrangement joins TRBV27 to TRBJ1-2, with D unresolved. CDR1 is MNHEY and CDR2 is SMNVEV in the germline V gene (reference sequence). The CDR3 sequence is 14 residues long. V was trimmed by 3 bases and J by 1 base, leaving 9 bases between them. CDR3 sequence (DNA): TGTGCCAGCAGTTTCCGGGCGAATAACTATGGCTACACCTTC. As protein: CASSFRANNYGYTF.

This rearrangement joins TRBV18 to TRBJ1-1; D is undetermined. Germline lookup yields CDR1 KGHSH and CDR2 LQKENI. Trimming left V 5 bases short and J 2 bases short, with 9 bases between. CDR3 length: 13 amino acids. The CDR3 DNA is TGTGCCAGCTCAGGAGGAGTAAACACTGAAGCTTTCTTT. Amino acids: CASSGGVNTEAFF.

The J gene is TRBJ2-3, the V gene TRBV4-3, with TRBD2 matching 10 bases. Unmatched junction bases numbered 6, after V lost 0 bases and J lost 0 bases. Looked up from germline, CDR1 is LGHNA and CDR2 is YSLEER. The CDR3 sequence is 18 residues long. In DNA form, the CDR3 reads TGCGCCAGCAGCCAAGATCGAACTAGCGGGACTAGCACAGATACGCAGTATTTT. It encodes CASSQDRTSGTSTDTQYF.

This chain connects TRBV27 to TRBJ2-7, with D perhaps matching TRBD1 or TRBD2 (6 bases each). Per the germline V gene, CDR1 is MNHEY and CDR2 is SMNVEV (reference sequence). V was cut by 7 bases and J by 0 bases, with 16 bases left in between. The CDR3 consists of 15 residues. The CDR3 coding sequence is TGTGCCAGCAAGGGCCGGCGGGACATCTCCTACGAGCAGTACTTC. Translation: CASKGRRDISYEQYF.

CDR3 protein: CASSAGLAGYTGELFF. The CDR3 DNA sequence: TGCGCCAGCAGCGCGGGACTAGCGGGATACACCGGGGAGCTGTTTTTT. The V gene is TRBV5-1, the J gene TRBJ2-2; 13 nucleotides match TRBD2. Germline V gene sequence: CDR1 SGHRS, CDR2 YFSETQ. CDR3 length: 16 residues. V shed 4 bases, J shed 3 bases, and the junction held 3 bases outside the gene matches. Variable domain in full (rest from reference TRBV5-1 and TRBJ2-2): KAGVTQTPRYLIKTRGQQVTLSCSPISGHRSVSWYQQTPGQGLQFLFEYFSETQRNKGNFPGRFSGRQFSNSRSEMNVSTLELGDSALYLCASSAGLAGYTGELFFGEGSRLTVL.

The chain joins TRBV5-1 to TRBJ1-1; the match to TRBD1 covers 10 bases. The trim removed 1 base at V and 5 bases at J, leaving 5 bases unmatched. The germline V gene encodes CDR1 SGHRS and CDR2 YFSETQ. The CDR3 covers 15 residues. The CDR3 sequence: CASSLFGTGVTEAFF. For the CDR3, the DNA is TGCGCCAGCAGCTTGTTTGGGACAGGGGTTACTGAAGCTTTCTTT.

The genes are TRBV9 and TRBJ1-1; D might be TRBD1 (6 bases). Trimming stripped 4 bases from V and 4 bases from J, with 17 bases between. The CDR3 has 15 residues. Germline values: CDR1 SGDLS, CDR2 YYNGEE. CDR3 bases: TGTGCCAGCAGCTCCCCGGGACACGTTGCCACTGAAGCTTTCTTT. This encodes CASSSPGHVATEAFF.

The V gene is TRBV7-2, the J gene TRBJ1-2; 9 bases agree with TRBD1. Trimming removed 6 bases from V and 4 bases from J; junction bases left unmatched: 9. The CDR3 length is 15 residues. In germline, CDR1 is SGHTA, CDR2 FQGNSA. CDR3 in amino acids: CASSYGTGISYGYTF. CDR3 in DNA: TGTGCCAGCAGTTATGGGACAGGGATTAGCTATGGCTACACCTTC.

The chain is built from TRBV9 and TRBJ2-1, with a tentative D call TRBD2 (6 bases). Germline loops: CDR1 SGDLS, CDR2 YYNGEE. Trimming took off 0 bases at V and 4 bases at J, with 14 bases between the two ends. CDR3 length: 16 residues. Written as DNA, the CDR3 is TGTGCCAGCAGCGTAGCGGGCCGGGAGCGATACAATGAGCAGTTCTTC. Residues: CASSVAGRERYNEQFF.

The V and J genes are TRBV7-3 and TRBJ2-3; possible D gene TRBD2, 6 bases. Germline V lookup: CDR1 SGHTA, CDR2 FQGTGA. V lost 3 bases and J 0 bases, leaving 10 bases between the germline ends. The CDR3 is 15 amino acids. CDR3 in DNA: TGTGCCAGCAGCTTGGAGGGCACTAGCACAGATACGCAGTATTTT. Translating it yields CASSLEGTSTDTQYF. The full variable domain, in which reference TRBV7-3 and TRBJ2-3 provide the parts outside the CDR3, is GAGVSQTPSNKVTEKGKYVELRCDPISGHTALYWYRQSLGQGPEFLIYFQGTGAADDSGLPNDRFFAVRPEGSVSTLKIQRTERGDSAVYLCASSLEGTSTDTQYFGPGTRLTVL.

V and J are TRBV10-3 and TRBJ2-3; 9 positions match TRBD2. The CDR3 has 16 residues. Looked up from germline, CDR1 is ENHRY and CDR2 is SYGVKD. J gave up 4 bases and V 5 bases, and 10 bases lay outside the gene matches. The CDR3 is CAISQRAGGSSDTQYF. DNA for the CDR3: TGTGCCATCAGTCAAAGAGCGGGAGGCTCGTCAGATACGCAGTATTTT.

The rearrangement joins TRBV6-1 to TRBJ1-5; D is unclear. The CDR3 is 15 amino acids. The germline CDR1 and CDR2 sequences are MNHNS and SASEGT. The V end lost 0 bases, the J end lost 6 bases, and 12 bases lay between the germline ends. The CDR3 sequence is CASSEAGIVGQPQHF. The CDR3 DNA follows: TGTGCCAGCAGTGAAGCGGGGATCGTGGGTCAGCCCCAGCATTTT.

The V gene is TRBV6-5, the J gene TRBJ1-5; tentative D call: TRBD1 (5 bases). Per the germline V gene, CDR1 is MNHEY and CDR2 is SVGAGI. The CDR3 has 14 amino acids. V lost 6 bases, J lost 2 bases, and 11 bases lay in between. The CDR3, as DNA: TGTGCCAGCAGGGGCCCGGGGGGCAATCAGCCCCAGCATTTT. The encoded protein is CASRGPGGNQPQHF.

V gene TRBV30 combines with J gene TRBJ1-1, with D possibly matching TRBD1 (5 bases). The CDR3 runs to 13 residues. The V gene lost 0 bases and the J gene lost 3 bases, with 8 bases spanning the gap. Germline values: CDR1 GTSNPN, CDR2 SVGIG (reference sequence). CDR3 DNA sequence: TGTGCCTGGAGTGTACGAGGGGACACTGAAGCTTTCTTT. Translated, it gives CAWSVRGDTEAFF.

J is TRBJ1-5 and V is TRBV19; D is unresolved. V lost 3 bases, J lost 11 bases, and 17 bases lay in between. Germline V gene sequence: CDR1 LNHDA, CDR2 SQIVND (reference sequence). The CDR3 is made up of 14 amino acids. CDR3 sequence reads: CASSMWGGPQSQHF. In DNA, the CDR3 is TGTGCCAGTAGTATGTGGGGAGGCCCGCAATCCCAGCATTTT.

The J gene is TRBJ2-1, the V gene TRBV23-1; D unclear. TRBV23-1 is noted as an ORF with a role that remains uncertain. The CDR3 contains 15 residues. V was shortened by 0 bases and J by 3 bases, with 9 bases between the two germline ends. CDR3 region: CASSQSRIFYNEQFF. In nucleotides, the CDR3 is TGCGCCAGCAGTCAATCAAGGATTTTCTACAATGAGCAGTTCTTC.

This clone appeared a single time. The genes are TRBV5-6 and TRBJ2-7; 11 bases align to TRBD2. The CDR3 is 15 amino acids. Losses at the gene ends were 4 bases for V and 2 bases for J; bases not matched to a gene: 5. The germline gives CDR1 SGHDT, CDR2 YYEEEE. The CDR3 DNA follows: TGTGCCAGCAGCATTACTAGCGGGGGAACCTACGAGCAGTACTTC. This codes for CASSITSGGTYEQYF.